A selection of T cell receptor beta chains follows, all from one sample in a study of blood T cell repertoires in COVID-19. This table comes from immunoSEQ multiplex PCR, and its TCRdb copy is limited to in-frame clones, with some not included. Counted here are 40,000 or so clones, 65% to 90% occurring once; the ten biggest clones make up under 5.5%. What was sequenced was peripheral blood. These receptors were collected from a man in his forties or fifties with active COVID-19. Each CDR3 is given with its conserved first and last residue. Each record gives: clone size, V gene, J gene, D gene, CDR3 protein, CDR3 DNA. The D gene is left open where the match is weak. Not every row has a clone size; where given, it reads once, few, many or a size class.

-	TRBV6-5	TRBJ2-6	-	CASSSPGSAGANVLTF	TGTGCCAGCAGTTCCCCGGGAAGCGCTGGGGCCAACGTCCTGACTTTC
-	TRBV7-9	TRBJ1-3	-	CASSPIPEGNTIYF	TGTGCCAGCAGCCCGATCCCGGAGGGAAACACCATATATTTT
-	TRBV24-1	TRBJ1-5	-	CATGRGGVGQPQHF	TGTGCCACCGGTAGAGGGGGGGTAGGGCAGCCCCAGCATTTT
-	TRBV15	TRBJ2-1	TRBD2	CATSGVLAGAYNEQFF	TGTGCCACCAGCGGTGTTCTAGCGGGGGCCTACAATGAGCAGTTCTTC
once	TRBV2	TRBJ2-7	-	CASSEDSFSYEQYF	TGTGCCAGCAGTGAAGACAGTTTTTCCTACGAGCAGTACTTC
once	TRBV6-4	TRBJ2-7	-	CASSAQPSGSYEQYF	TGTGCCAGCAGTGCCCAGCCGAGCGGGTCCTACGAGCAGTACTTC
-	TRBV5-6	TRBJ1-2	TRBD1	CASRARQGVNGYTF	TGTGCCAGCAGGGCGAGACAGGGGGTAAATGGCTACACCTTC
-	TRBV7-9	TRBJ2-1	-	CASSFGTSYNEQFF	TGTGCCAGCAGCTTCGGGACATCTTACAATGAGCAGTTCTTC
-	TRBV7-9	TRBJ1-4	-	CASSRETGEKLFF	TGTGCCAGCAGCAGGGAGACGGGTGAAAAACTGTTTTTT
once	TRBV10-1	TRBJ2-1	TRBD2	CASRGGLAGSSYNEQFF	TGCGCCAGCAGGGGCGGACTAGCGGGCTCCAGCTACAATGAGCAGTTCTTC
-	TRBV7-8	TRBJ1-1	TRBD1	CASSLTTGAGAFF	TGTGCCAGCAGCTTAACGACAGGGGCGGGAGCTTTCTTT
-	TRBV5-1	TRBJ2-1	TRBD2	CASSYGTSGRSNEQFF	TGCGCCAGCAGCTACGGGACTAGCGGGAGGTCCAATGAGCAGTTCTTC
-	TRBV6-2/TRBV6-3	TRBJ2-5	-	CASSPSRLQETQYF	TGTGCCAGCAGTCCATCTAGGCTGCAAGAGACCCAGTACTTC
-	TRBV28	TRBJ1-2	TRBD1	CASSLTGPNYGYTF	TGTGCCAGCAGTTTGACAGGGCCCAACTATGGCTACACCTTC
-	TRBV28	TRBJ2-7	TRBD1	CASSQTGGYLIYEQYF	TGTGCCAGCAGCCAGACAGGGGGCTATCTTATCTACGAGCAGTACTTC
-	TRBV5-1	TRBJ2-7	TRBD1	CASSQLYPGQGTYEQYF	TGCGCCAGCTCCCAGTTGTACCCGGGACAGGGGACCTACGAGCAGTACTTC
-	TRBV9	TRBJ1-2	-	CASSRSNYGYTF	TGTGCCAGCAGCAGAAGCAACTATGGCTACACCTTC
-	TRBV5-8	TRBJ1-5	TRBD1	CASSGGQARNQPQHF	TGTGCCAGCAGCGGGGGACAGGCGAGAAATCAGCCCCAGCATTTT
-	TRBV5-1	TRBJ2-2	TRBD1	CASRYGTGNTGELFF	TGCGCCAGCAGGTACGGGACAGGGAACACCGGGGAGCTGTTTTTT
few	TRBV10-1	TRBJ2-1	TRBD2	CASSPSTSGSYEQFF	TGCGCCAGCAGTCCTTCGACTAGCGGGAGCTATGAGCAGTTCTTC
-	TRBV18	TRBJ2-7	-	CASSPGQGYYEQYF	TGTGCCAGCTCACCTGGGCAGGGGTACTACGAGCAGTACTTC
-	TRBV10-3	TRBJ1-2	-	CAISGGRRYSNYGYTF	TGTGCCATCAGTGGGGGCAGGAGATACTCTAACTATGGCTACACCTTC
once	TRBV11-2	TRBJ2-5	-	CASSFYSSETQYF	TGTGCCAGCAGCTTTTATAGTTCGGAGACCCAGTACTTC
-	TRBV28	TRBJ2-1	-	CASTPGRDNSEQFF	TGTGCCAGCACCCCGGGGAGGGACAACAGTGAGCAGTTCTTC
-	TRBV18	TRBJ2-2	TRBD2	CASSPRVAGGVDTGELFF	TGTGCCAGCTCACCACGAGTAGCGGGAGGTGTAGACACCGGGGAGCTGTTTTTT
-	TRBV5-1	TRBJ2-1	TRBD2	CASRTLSRAGGNEQFF	TGCGCCAGCAGAACCCTCTCCAGAGCGGGAGGCAATGAGCAGTTCTTC
-	TRBV6-5	TRBJ1-2	-	CATGPGWAGGGYTF	TGTGCCACCGGACCCGGGTGGGCGGGGGGAGGCTACACCTTC
-	TRBV6-5	TRBJ1-4	-	CASSPLTASNEKLFF	TGTGCCAGCAGTCCCCTGACAGCCTCTAATGAAAAACTGTTTTTT
-	TRBV3-1/TRBV3-2	TRBJ2-7	TRBD1	CASSLWTGDTFLREQYF	TGTGCCAGCAGCCTATGGACAGGGGATACGTTCCTACGCGAGCAGTACTTC
few	TRBV27	TRBJ1-6	-	CASSPPNRGSYNSPLHF	TGTGCCAGCAGTCCGCCCAATCGGGGCTCCTATAATTCACCCCTCCACTTT
-	TRBV6-5	TRBJ2-7	-	CASSTGRSSYEQYF	TGTGCCAGCAGTACAGGGAGAAGCTCCTACGAGCAGTACTTC
-	TRBV9	TRBJ2-7	-	CASSSGGYEQYF	TGTGCCAGCAGCTCTGGGGGGTACGAGCAGTACTTC
-	TRBV28	TRBJ2-5	TRBD2	CASSVAGDIETQYF	TGTGCCAGCAGTGTAGCGGGAGATATAGAGACCCAGTACTTC
-	TRBV7-9	TRBJ2-2	-	CAGRETSAGELFF	TGTGCCGGCAGAGAAACCTCGGCCGGGGAGCTGTTTTTT
-	TRBV30	TRBJ2-5	TRBD2	CAWALSLAGGVETQYF	TGTGCCTGGGCCCTTAGCCTAGCGGGAGGAGTAGAGACCCAGTACTTC
-	TRBV6-5	TRBJ2-1	-	CASNRGGSYNEQFF	TGTGCCAGCAATAGGGGGGGCTCCTACAATGAGCAGTTCTTC
-	TRBV7-9	TRBJ2-3	TRBD2	CASSPGWGGRTDTQYF	TGTGCCAGCAGTCCCGGCTGGGGCGGGAGGACCGATACGCAGTATTTT